This T cell receptor beta chain was identified in a study of blood T cell repertoires in COVID-19. The overall study: Material from acute and convalescent COVID-19 was sourced from the United States, Italy and Spain. Sources were T cells, B-cell-depleted T cells, or PBMCs; the material itself was cDNA or gDNA.

Original processing notes: How many nucleated cells were present was estimated from reference gene primer amplification. Clones were read by immunoSEQ multiplex PCR, and TCRdb kept only the in-frame ones, dropping some. V and J calls and clone size are given by that table; D and trimming were obtained from the DNA. The sample shows 250,000 to 300,000 clones, 82% of them seen only once. Per the germline V gene, CDR1 is MNHEY and CDR2 is SMNVEV (reference sequence). The CDR3 is 17 amino acids. V shed 6 bases and J 2 bases; nucleotides not matched to a gene: 13. Input material: peripheral blood. The genes are TRBV27 and TRBJ2-5, with 9 bases fitting TRBD2. This receptor was identified in a woman younger than 30 with acute or convalescent COVID-19. The CDR3 nucleotides are TGTGCCAGCAGCCCACGTATCGGACTAGCGCAACAAGAGACCCAGTACTTC. Protein sequence: CASSPRIGLAQQETQYF.